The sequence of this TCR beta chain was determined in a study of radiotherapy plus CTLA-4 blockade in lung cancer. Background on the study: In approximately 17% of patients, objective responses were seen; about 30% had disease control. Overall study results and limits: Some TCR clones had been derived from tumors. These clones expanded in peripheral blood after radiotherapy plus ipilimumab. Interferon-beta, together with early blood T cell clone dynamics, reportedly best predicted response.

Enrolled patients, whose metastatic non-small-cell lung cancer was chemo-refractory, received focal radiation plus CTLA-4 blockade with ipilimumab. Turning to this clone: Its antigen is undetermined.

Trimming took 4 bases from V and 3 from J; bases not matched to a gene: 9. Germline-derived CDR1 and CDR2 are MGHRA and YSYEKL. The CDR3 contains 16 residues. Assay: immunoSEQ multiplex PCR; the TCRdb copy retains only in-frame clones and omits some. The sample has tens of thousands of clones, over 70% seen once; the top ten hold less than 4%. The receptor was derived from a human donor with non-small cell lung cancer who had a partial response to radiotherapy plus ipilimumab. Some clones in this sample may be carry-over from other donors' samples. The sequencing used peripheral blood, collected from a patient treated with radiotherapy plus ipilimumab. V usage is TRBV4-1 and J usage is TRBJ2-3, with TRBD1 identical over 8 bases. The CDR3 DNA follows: TGCGCCAGCAGCCCTACAGGGGGGCCTGGGACAGATACGCAGTATTTT. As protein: CASSPTGGPGTDTQYF.